The TCR beta chain under discussion was sequenced for a study of CD8 T cells in Susac syndrome. cDNA came from about 0.5 to 1 ug RNA primed by random hexamers. TCRdb independently ran MiXCR on the immunoSEQ multiplex PCR reads; one entry per CDR3 protein. The sample lists some 170,000 distinct CDR3 sequences, approximately 93% seen once, with 0.08% to 0.095% in the top ten. V was cut by 5 bases and J by 6 bases, with 16 bases left in between. The length of the CDR3 is 14 residues. The V call is TRBV12-3 or TRBV12-4, the J call TRBJ1-2; possibly TRBD1 for D (6 bases). The clonotype was recovered from a human donor with multiple sclerosis. The specimen was CD4+ T cells from PBMCs. CDR3 sequence reads: CASSRDTLGDGYTF. The CDR3 bases are TGTGCCAGCAGTCGGGACACCCTGGGAGATGGCTACACCTTC.